The sequence of this TCR beta chain was determined in a study of shared clonotypes between healthy human individuals. Some clones are missing from TCRdb's copy, which holds only in-frame ones; the method was immunoSEQ multiplex PCR. The sample records around 300,000 clones, about nine tenths being singletons. V was cut by 4 bases and J by 7 bases, with 15 bases left in between. The CDR3 sequence is 13 residues long. Per the germline V gene, CDR1 is SGHNT and CDR2 is YYREEE (reference sequence). A note on this clone: The antigen is undetermined.

General study results and limits: An anticipated effect of sequencing depth on clonotype sharing among donors was recognized.

The sequence was collected from a man between 18 and 35 years old in good health. The chain uses TRBV5-4 and TRBJ2-7; a weak D match, TRBD2 (6 bases). Sequenced: memory CD8+ T cells sorted from blood. Documented subset: CD45RO+ cells pooled with CCR7-negative TemRA cells. CDR3 amino acids: CASSRSGSREQYF. The CDR3 bases are TGTGCCAGCAGCCGGAGCGGGTCTCGGGAGCAGTACTTC.